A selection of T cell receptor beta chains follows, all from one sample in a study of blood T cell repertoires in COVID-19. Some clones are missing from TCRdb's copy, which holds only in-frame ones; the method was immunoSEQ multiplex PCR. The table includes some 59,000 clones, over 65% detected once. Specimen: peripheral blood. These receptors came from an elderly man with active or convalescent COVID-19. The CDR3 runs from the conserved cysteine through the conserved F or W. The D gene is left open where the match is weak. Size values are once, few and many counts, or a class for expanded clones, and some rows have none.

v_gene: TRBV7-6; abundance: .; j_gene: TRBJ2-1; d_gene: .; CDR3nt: TGTGCCAGCAGCCGACGAGGTGACGGCTACAATGAGCAGTTCTTC; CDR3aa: CASSRRGDGYNEQFF
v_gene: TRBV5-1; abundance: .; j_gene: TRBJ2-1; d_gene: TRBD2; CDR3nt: TGCGCCAGCAGCGTAGGACTAGCGGGAGGGCCCTACAATGAGCAGTTCTTC; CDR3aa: CASSVGLAGGPYNEQFF
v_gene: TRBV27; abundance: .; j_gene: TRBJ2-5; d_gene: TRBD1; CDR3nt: TGTGCCAGCAGTTCGGGACAGACCCAAGAGACCCAGTACTTC; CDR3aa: CASSSGQTQETQYF
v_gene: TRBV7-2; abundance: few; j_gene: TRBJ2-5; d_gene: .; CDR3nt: TGTGCCAGCAGCTTAGTAGGGGGCGGAGCAGCGTCCGGGGGGACCCAGTACTTC; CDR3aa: CASSLVGGGAASGGTQYF
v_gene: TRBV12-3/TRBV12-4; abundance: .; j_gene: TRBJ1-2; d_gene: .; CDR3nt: TGTGCCAGCAGTGGACAGACGTCCTATGGCTACACCTTC; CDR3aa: CASSGQTSYGYTF
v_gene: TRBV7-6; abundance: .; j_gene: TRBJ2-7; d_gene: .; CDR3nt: TGTGCCAGCAGCGAGGGGGGGCCCTACGAGCAGTACTTC; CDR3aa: CASSEGGPYEQYF
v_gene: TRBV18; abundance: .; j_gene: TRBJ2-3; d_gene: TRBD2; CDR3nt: TGTGCCAGCTCAATCTCTAGCGGGAGGATTAGCACAGATACGCAGTATTTT; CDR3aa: CASSISSGRISTDTQYF
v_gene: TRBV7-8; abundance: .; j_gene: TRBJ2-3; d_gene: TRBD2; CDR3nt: TGTGCCAGCAGCTTAAGGTCTAGCGGGAATGCGAAAACAGATACGCAGTATTTT; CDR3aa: CASSLRSSGNAKTDTQYF
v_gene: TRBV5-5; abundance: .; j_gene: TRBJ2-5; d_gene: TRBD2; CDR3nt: TGTGCCAGCAGCAACGGACTAGCGGGGGAAGTAGAGACCCAGTACTTC; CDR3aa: CASSNGLAGEVETQYF
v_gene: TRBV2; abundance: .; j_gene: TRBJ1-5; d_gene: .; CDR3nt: TGTGCCAGCAGTGAGCGGGGAAACGCATGGAGTCAGCCCCAGCATTTT; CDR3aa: CASSERGNAWSQPQHF
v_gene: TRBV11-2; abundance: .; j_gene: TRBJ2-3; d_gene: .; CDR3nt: TGTGCCAGCAGCCCAGACTCCCTTACGCAGTATTTT; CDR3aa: CASSPDSLTQYF
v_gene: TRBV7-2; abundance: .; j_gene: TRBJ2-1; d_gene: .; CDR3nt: TGTGCCAGCACCCTCCATCCCCGGTACAATGAGCAGTTCTTC; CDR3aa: CASTLHPRYNEQFF